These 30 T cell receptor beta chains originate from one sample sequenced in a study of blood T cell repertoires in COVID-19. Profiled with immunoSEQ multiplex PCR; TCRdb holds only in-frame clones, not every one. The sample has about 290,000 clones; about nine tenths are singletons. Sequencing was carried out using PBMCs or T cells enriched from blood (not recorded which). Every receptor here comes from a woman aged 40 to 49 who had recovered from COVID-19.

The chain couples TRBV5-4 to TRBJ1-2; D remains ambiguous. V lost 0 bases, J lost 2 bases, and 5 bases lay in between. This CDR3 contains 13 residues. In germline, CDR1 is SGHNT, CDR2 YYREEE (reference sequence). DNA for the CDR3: TGTGCCAGCAGCTTGGTGACAAACTATGGCTACACCTTC. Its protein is CASSLVTNYGYTF.

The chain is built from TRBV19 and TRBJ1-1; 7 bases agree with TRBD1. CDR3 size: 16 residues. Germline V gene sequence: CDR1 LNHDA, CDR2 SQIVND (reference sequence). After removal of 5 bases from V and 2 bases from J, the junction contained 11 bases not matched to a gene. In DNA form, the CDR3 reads TGTGCCAGTAGTGCCCCCCGCAGACAGGGCAACACTGAAGCTTTCTTT. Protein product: CASSAPRRQGNTEAFF.

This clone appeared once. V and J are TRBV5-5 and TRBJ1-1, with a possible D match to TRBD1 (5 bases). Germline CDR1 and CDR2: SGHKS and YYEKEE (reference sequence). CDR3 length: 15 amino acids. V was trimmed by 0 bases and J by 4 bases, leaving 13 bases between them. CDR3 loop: CASSLAGGRGTEAFF. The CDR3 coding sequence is TGTGCCAGCAGCTTGGCGGGTGGTAGGGGCACTGAAGCTTTCTTT.

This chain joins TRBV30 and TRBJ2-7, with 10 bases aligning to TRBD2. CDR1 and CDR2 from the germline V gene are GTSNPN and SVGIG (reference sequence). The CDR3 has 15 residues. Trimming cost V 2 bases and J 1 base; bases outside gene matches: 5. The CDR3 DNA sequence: TGTGCCTGGAGTTGGGCTAGCGGGAGTTCCTACGAGCAGTACTTC. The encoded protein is CAWSWASGSSYEQYF.

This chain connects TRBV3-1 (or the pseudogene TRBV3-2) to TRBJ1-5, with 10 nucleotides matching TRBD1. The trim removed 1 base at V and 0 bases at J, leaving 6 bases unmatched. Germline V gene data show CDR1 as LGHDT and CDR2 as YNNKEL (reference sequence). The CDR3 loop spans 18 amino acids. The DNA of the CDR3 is TGTGCCAGCAGCCAAGGGGACAGGGGACTATATAGCAATCAGCCCCAGCATTTT. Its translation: CASSQGDRGLYSNQPQHF.

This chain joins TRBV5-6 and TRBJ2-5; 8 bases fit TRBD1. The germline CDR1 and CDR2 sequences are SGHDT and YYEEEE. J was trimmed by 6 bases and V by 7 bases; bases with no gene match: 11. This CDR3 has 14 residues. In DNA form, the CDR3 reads TGTGCCAGCCGCCTGACAGGGGAGTCGCAGACCCAGTACTTC. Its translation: CASRLTGESQTQYF.

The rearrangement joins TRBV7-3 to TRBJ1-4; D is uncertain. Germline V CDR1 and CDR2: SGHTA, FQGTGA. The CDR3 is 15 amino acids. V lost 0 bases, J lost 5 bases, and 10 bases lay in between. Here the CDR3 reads CASSLTPSSNEKLFF. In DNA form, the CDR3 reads TGTGCCAGCAGCTTAACCCCCAGTTCAAATGAAAAACTGTTTTTT. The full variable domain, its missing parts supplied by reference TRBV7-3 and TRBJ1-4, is GAGVSQTPSNKVTEKGKYVELRCDPISGHTALYWYRQSLGQGPEFLIYFQGTGAADDSGLPNDRFFAVRPEGSVSTLKIQRTERGDSAVYLCASSLTPSSNEKLFFGSGTQLSVL.

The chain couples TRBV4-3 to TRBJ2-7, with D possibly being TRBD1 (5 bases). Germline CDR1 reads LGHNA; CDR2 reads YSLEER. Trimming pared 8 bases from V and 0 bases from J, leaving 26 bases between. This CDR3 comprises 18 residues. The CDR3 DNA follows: TGCGCCAGCCCCCCGACAGCCGGTACGGAAGGTGGCTCCTACGAGCAGTACTTC. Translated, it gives CASPPTAGTEGGSYEQYF.

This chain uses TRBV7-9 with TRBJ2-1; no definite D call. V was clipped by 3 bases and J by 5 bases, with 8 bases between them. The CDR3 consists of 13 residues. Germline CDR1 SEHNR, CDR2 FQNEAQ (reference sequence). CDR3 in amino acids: CASSLVENNEQFF. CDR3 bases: TGTGCCAGCAGCTTGGTTGAGAACAATGAGCAGTTCTTC.

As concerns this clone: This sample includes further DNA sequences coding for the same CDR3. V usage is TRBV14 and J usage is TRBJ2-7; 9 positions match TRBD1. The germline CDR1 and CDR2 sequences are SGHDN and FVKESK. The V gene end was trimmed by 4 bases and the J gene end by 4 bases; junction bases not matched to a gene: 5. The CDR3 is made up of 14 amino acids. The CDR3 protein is CASSLGTGKYEQYF. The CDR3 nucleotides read TGTGCCAGCAGCCTCGGGACAGGGAAATACGAGCAGTACTTC.

The CDR3 DNA reads TGTGCCACCTCGAGCGGGGGCAGGGCAATTACTGGGGCCAACGTCCTGACTTTC. Translation: CATSSGGRAITGANVLTF. The chain is built from TRBV19 and TRBJ2-6; 8 bases line up with TRBD2. CDR1 and CDR2 from the germline V gene are LNHDA and SQIVND (reference sequence). This CDR3 has 18 amino acids. Trimming removed 10 bases from V and 2 bases from J; junction bases left unmatched: 16.

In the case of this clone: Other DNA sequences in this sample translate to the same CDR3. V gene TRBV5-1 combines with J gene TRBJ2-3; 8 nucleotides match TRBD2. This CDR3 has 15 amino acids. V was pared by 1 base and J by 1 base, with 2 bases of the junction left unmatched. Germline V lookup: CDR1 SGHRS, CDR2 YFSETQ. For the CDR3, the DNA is TGCGCCAGCAGCTTGACGACTAGCGGCACAGATACGCAGTATTTT. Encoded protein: CASSLTTSGTDTQYF.

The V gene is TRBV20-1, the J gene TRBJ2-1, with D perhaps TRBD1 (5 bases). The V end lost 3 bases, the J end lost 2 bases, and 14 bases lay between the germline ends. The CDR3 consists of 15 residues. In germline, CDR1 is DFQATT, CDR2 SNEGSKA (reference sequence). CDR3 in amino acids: CSASGRVGPYNEQFF. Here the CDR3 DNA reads TGCAGTGCTAGTGGCAGGGTGGGCCCCTACAATGAGCAGTTCTTC.

The CDR3 region is CASSEDPGQYNEQFF. CDR3 nucleotide sequence: TGTGCCAGCAGTGAAGATCCGGGACAGTACAATGAGCAGTTCTTC. The chain joins TRBV6-1 to TRBJ2-1; TRBD1 matches 7 bases. CDR3 length: 15 residues. V lost 1 base, J lost 4 bases, and 4 bases stayed unmatched. CDR1 is MNHNS, CDR2 SASEGT, per germline.

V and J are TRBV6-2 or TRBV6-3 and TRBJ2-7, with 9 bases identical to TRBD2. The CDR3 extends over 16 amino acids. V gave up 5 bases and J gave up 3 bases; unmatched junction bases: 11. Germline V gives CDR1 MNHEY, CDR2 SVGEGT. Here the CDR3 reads CASSGAGGPFSYEQYF. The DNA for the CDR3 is TGTGCCAGCAGTGGGGCGGGAGGGCCTTTCAGCTACGAGCAGTACTTC.

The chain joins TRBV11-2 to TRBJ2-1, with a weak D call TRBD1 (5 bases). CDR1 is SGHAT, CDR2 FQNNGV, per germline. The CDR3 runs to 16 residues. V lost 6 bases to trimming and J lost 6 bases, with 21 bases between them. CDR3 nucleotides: TGTGCCAGCAGGCTGGTGGGGCGCGCAGTGGTCAATGAGCAGTTCTTC. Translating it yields CASRLVGRAVVNEQFF.

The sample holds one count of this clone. The CDR3 here is CASSPSGLAGGVYNEQFF. In DNA form, the CDR3 reads TGCGCCAGCAGCCCAAGCGGACTAGCGGGAGGGGTGTACAATGAGCAGTTCTTC. This chain links TRBV5-1 with TRBJ2-1; 15 nucleotides align to TRBD2. CDR3 length equals 18 residues. Trimming at V came to 4 bases and at J to 4 bases, leaving 9 bases not matched to a gene. The germline V gene encodes CDR1 SGHRS and CDR2 YFSETQ.

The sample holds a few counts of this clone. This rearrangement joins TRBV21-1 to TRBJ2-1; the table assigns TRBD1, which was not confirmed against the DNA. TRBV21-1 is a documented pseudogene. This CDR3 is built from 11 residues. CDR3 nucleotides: TGTGCCACCAAAGGGGTTAATGAGCAGTTCTTC. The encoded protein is CATKGVNEQFF.

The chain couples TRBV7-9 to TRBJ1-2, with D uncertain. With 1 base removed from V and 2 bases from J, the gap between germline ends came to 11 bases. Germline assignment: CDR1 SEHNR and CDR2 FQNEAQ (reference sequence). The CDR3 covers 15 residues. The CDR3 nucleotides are TGTGCCAGCAGCTTAGATACCGGAGAGAACTATGGCTACACCTTC. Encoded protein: CASSLDTGENYGYTF.

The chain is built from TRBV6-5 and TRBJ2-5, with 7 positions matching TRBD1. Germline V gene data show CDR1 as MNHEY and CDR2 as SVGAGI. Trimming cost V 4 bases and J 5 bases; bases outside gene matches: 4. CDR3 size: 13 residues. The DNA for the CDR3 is TGTGCCAGCAGTTCGAGGGGGCTGGAGACCCAGTACTTC. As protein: CASSSRGLETQYF.

CDR3 in amino acids: CASSTEQETQYF. In DNA form, the CDR3 reads TGCGCCAGCAGCACTGAACAAGAGACCCAGTACTTC. The chain is built from TRBV5-1 and TRBJ2-5, with D unclear. The CDR3 loop spans 12 amino acids. Germline CDR1 and CDR2: SGHRS and YFSETQ. Trimming cost V 4 bases and J 2 bases, with 6 bases left between them.

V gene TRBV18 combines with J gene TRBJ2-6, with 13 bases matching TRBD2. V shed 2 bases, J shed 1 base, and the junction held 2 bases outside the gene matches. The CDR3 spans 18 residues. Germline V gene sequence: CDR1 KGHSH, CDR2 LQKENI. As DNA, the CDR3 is TGTGCCAGCTCACCAAGACTAGCGGGAGGATCTGGGGCCAACGTCCTGACTTTC. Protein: CASSPRLAGGSGANVLTF.

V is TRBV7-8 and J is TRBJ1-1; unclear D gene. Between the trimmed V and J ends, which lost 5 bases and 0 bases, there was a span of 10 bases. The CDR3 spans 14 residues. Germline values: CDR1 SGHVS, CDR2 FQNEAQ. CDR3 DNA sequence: TGTGCCAGCAGCCGAGGACGGGTGAACACTGAAGCTTTCTTT. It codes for CASSRGRVNTEAFF.

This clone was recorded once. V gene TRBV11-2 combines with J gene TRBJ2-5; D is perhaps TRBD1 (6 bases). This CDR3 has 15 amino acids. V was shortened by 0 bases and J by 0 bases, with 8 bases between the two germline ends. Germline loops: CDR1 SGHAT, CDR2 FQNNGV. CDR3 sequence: CASSLDGQHQETQYF. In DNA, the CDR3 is TGTGCCAGCAGCTTAGATGGACAGCACCAAGAGACCCAGTACTTC.

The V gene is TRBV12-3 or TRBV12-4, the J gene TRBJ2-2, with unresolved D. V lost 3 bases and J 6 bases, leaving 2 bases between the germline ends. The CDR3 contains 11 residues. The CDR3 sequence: CASSFSGELFF. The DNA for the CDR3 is TGTGCCAGCAGTTTCTCCGGGGAGCTGTTTTTT.

This CDR3 reads CASSQKQGAFDYGYTF. The CDR3 coding sequence is TGTGCCAGCAGCCAAAAACAGGGGGCATTCGACTATGGCTACACCTTC. V usage is TRBV4-2 and J usage is TRBJ1-2; 9 bases are a match to TRBD1. V lost 2 bases, J lost 3 bases, and 7 bases stayed unmatched. CDR3 length: 16 amino acids. Germline V lookup: CDR1 LGHNA, CDR2 YNFKEQ.

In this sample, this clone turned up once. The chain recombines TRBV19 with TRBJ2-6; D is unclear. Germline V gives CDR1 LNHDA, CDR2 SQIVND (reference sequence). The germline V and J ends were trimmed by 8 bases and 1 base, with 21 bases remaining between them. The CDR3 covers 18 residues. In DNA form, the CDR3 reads TGTGCCAGTGCCCCCCGGGTTTGGTTCGAGTCTGGGGCCAACGTCCTGACTTTC. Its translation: CASAPRVWFESGANVLTF.

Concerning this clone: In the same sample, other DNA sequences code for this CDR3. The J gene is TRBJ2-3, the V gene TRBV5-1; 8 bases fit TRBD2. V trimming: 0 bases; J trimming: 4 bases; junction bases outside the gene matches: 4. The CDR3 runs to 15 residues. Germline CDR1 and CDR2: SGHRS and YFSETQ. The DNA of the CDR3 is TGCGCCAGCAGCTTGGCGGGGGGGCCCGCAGATACGCAGTATTTT. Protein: CASSLAGGPADTQYF.

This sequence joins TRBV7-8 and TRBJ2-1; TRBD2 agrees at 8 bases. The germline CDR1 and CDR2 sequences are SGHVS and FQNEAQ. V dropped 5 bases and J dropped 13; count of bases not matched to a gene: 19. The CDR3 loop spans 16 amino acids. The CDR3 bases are TGTGCCAGCAGCCTCTGGCTAGACGGGGGGGATACGCGCCAGTTCTTC. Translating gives CASSLWLDGGDTRQFF.

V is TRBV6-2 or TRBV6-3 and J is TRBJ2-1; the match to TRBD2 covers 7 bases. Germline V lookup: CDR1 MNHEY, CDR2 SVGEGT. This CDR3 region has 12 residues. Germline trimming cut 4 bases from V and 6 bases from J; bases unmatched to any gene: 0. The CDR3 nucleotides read TGTGCCAGCAGTTGGACTAGCAATGAGCAGTTCTTC. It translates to CASSWTSNEQFF.